This passage covers 11 T cell receptor beta chains from one sample sequenced in a study of T cells in women clearing cervical HPV infection. The assay was immunoSEQ multiplex PCR, and TCRdb's table has in-frame clones only and misses some. The listing records approximately 37,000 clones. Source material: blood buffy coat. These receptors were obtained from a woman aged 18-69 years with a cervical HPV16 infection that either progressed to CIN3+ or cleared (not recorded which).

The CDR3 protein is CSARAGVEEKLFF. The CDR3 DNA, read in part, is TGCAGTGCTAGAGCCGGGGTCGAAGAAAAA. The rearrangement links TRBV20-1 to TRBJ1-4; D is uncertain. The read gets to within 3 residues of the CDR3 end, and the germline J gene fills in the rest. V was pared by 1 base and J by 8 bases, with 11 bases between. Looked up from germline, CDR1 is DFQATT and CDR2 is SNEGSKA (reference sequence). CDR3 size: 13 residues.

As for this clone: The read halts 3 residues ahead of the CDR3 end, with the missing end drawn from the germline J gene. The V call is TRBV6-1, the J call TRBJ2-5; 7 bases match TRBD2. V was pared by 4 bases and J by 5 bases, with 7 bases of the junction left unmatched. The CDR3 has 14 amino acids. Germline V gene data show CDR1 as MNHNS and CDR2 as SASEGT. This CDR3 is CASSGGGFEETQYF. Incomplete CDR3 DNA: TGTGCCAGCAGTGGGGGGGGGTTCGAGGAGACC.

A note on this clone: The CDR3 end lies 3 residues beyond the end of the read and is filled in from the germline J gene. This chain joins TRBV7-8 and TRBJ1-5; possible D gene TRBD1, 5 bases. The CDR3 loop spans 15 amino acids. The V and J ends lost 4 bases and 0 bases respectively, with 10 bases between them. The germline V gene has CDR1 SGHVS and CDR2 FQNEAQ. The CDR3 region is CASSWTHNSNQPQHF. The sequenced CDR3 bases are TGTGCCAGCAGCTGGACACACAATAGCAATCAGCCC.

Details on this clone: The CDR3 end lies 3 residues beyond the end of the read and is filled in from the germline J gene. The genes are TRBV19 and TRBJ2-1; 10 nucleotides match TRBD2. The CDR3 length is 16 residues. The J segment lost 2 bases and the V segment lost 1 base, leaving 2 bases of the junction unmatched. Germline CDR1 LNHDA, CDR2 SQIVND (reference sequence). The CDR3 loop is CASSIGGTSAYNEQFF. CDR3 bases read: TGTGCCAGTAGTATAGGAGGGACTAGCGCCTACAATGAG.

A note on this clone: The sequenced fragment ends 3 residues before the CDR3 boundary, so the rest is inferred from the germline J gene. This chain uses TRBV5-1 with TRBJ2-1, with D maybe TRBD2 (6 bases). The CDR3 length is 14 residues. Germline V gene lookup returns CDR1 SGHRS and CDR2 YFSETQ. V was shortened by 4 bases and J by 5 bases, with 13 bases between the two germline ends. The CDR3 loop is CASSNAGTDNEQFF. The DNA read from the CDR3 is TGCGCCAGCAGCAACGCCGGGACTGACAATGAG.

The part of the CDR3 DNA that was read is TGTGCCAGCAGCTCTTCCCAACTAAGGACTAGCGGGGCCACCACAGATACC. This sequence encodes CASSSSQLRTSGATTDT. The whole CDR3 sequence reads CASSSSQLRTSGATTDTYTF. The chain has TRBV7-1 and TRBJ1-2, with D perhaps matching TRBD1 (5 bases). The sequenced fragment ends 3 residues before the CDR3 boundary, so the rest is inferred from the germline J gene. TRBV7-1 is known as an ORF, though its function is uncertain. The CDR3 is 20 residues long.

Worth noting for this clone: The CDR3 end falls 3 residues outside the read, so it is completed with the germline J gene. This chain links TRBV2 with TRBJ1-5; no clear D. The CDR3 consists of 13 residues. CDR1 and CDR2 (germline): SNHLY, FYNNEI. V shed 2 bases and J shed 1 base, with 3 bases lying between them. The sequenced CDR3 bases are TGTGCCAGCAGTGAACAGAGCAATCAGCCC. Its protein is CASSEQSNQP. The CDR3, in full, reads CASSEQSNQPQHF.

The sequenced CDR3 bases are TGTGCCAGCAGCCCACTAGGAACGCGGTCGGGCACCGGGGAG. It specifies CASSPLGTRSGTGE. The whole CDR3 sequence is CASSPLGTRSGTGELFF. This chain links TRBV4-2 with TRBJ2-2; possibly TRBD2 for D (5 bases). The missing CDR3 end, 3 residues past where the read stops, is filled in from the germline J gene. CDR1 LGHNA and CDR2 YNFKEQ come from the germline V gene. V was pared by 4 bases and J by 4 bases, with 19 bases between. CDR3 length: 17 amino acids.

In regard to this clone: The read comes to an end 3 residues before the CDR3 does, leaving the germline J gene to fill in the end. The chain joins TRBV7-9 to TRBJ1-1; 9 positions agree with TRBD1. J was trimmed by 5 bases and V by 4 bases; bases with no gene match: 5. The CDR3 is 14 residues long. Germline CDR1 and CDR2: SEHNR and FQNEAQ (reference sequence). CDR3 DNA (partial): TGTGCCAGCAGCTGGACAGGGGTAAAGACTGAA. Protein sequence: CASSWTGVKTE. The full CDR3 is CASSWTGVKTEAFF.

On this clone itself: The read ends 3 residues shy of where the CDR3 ends; the end is completed using the germline J gene. V is TRBV12-3 or TRBV12-4 and J is TRBJ2-7, with 7 bases identical to TRBD2. The CDR3 runs 14 residues. J was trimmed by 5 bases and V by 8 bases; bases with no gene match: 12. The CDR3 sequence is CASRVRGGPDEQYF. CDR3 DNA (partial): TGTGCCAGCCGCGTCCGGGGAGGGCCGGACGAG.

Note on this clone: The read terminates 3 residues before the CDR3 end, so the remaining end is supplied by the germline J gene. This sequence joins TRBV6-1 and TRBJ1-2; D is undetermined. This CDR3 has 14 residues. V was clipped by 4 bases and J by 4 bases, with 13 bases between them. Germline-derived CDR1 and CDR2 are MNHNS and SASEGT. CDR3 DNA (partial): TGTGCCAGCAGTGTCCTGGGCTCCCTCTATGGC. It codes for CASSVLGSLYG. The whole CDR3 protein reads CASSVLGSLYGYTF.